A selection of T cell receptor beta chains follows, all from one sample in a study of shared clonotypes between healthy human individuals. The protocol was immunoSEQ multiplex PCR, while the TCRdb copy is restricted to in-frame clones and leaves out a portion. This sample yields about 670,000 clones, of which less than 80% are seen a single time; about 2% belongs to the top ten. The specimen sequenced was memory CD4+ T cells sorted from blood. The receptors derive from a woman under 40 in good health. CDR3s include the opening cysteine and the closing phenylalanine or tryptophan. Each record gives: D gene, V gene, clone size, J gene, CDR3 DNA, CDR3 protein. The D gene is left open where the match is weak. The size of a clone is reported for some rows only, either as once, few or many, or as a class for expanded clones.

d_gene: .; v_gene: TRBV19; abundance: .; j_gene: TRBJ2-2; CDR3nt: TGTGCCAGTAGTATGTTGGCCCGGGAGCTGTTTTTT; CDR3aa: CASSMLARELFF
d_gene: .; v_gene: TRBV11-2; abundance: .; j_gene: TRBJ2-5; CDR3nt: TGTGCCAGCACCCGGACGGACCTCCAAGAGACCCAGTACTTC; CDR3aa: CASTRTDLQETQYF
d_gene: TRBD1; v_gene: TRBV5-1; abundance: .; j_gene: TRBJ2-7; CDR3nt: TGCGCCAGCTCCGGGACAGGCTACTACGAGCAGTACTTC; CDR3aa: CASSGTGYYEQYF
d_gene: TRBD1; v_gene: TRBV10-1; abundance: many; j_gene: TRBJ2-2; CDR3nt: TGCGCCAGCAGCAACGCCGGGACAGGGACCTTCGGGGAGCTGTTTTTT; CDR3aa: CASSNAGTGTFGELFF
d_gene: .; v_gene: TRBV6-1; abundance: .; j_gene: TRBJ1-3; CDR3nt: TGTGCCAGCAGTCCGGGGGACACTGGAAACACCATATATTTT; CDR3aa: CASSPGDTGNTIYF
d_gene: TRBD1; v_gene: TRBV27; abundance: once; j_gene: TRBJ2-2; CDR3nt: TGTGCCAGCAGTACAGGGACAGGGACTTACACCGGGGAGCTGTTTTTT; CDR3aa: CASSTGTGTYTGELFF
d_gene: TRBD2; v_gene: TRBV9; abundance: .; j_gene: TRBJ2-7; CDR3nt: TGTGCCAGCAGCAAGGGACTAGCGAACGCTTACGAGCAGTACTTC; CDR3aa: CASSKGLANAYEQYF
d_gene: .; v_gene: TRBV7-9; abundance: .; j_gene: TRBJ2-1; CDR3nt: TGTGCCAGCAGCTTAGAGGGGTTTTCCTACAATGAGCAGTTCTTC; CDR3aa: CASSLEGFSYNEQFF
d_gene: .; v_gene: TRBV28; abundance: .; j_gene: TRBJ1-2; CDR3nt: TGTGCCAGCAGTTTAAGCACAGGGACGAGGGGCTACACCTTC; CDR3aa: CASSLSTGTRGYTF
d_gene: TRBD2; v_gene: TRBV18; abundance: .; j_gene: TRBJ2-2; CDR3nt: TGTGCCAGCTCACCTGGGGCCGGGAGGGCCGGATCCGGGGAGCTGTTTTTT; CDR3aa: CASSPGAGRAGSGELFF
d_gene: .; v_gene: TRBV28; abundance: many; j_gene: TRBJ1-1; CDR3nt: TGTGCCAGCAGTTCGAACACTGAAGCTTTCTTT; CDR3aa: CASSSNTEAFF
d_gene: TRBD1; v_gene: TRBV27; abundance: few; j_gene: TRBJ1-1; CDR3nt: TGTGCCAGCATGAATGACGGACAGGGAAACACTGAAGCTTTCTTT; CDR3aa: CASMNDGQGNTEAFF
d_gene: TRBD1; v_gene: TRBV6-6; abundance: .; j_gene: TRBJ2-7; CDR3nt: TGTGCCAGCAGTAAAGGACAGGGGAGCAGCTACGAGCAGTACTTC; CDR3aa: CASSKGQGSSYEQYF
d_gene: .; v_gene: TRBV28; abundance: .; j_gene: TRBJ1-2; CDR3nt: TGTGCCAGCAGTTTTCCGAACTATGGCTACACCTTC; CDR3aa: CASSFPNYGYTF
d_gene: .; v_gene: TRBV6-1; abundance: .; j_gene: TRBJ2-7; CDR3nt: TGTGCCAGCAGTGATGAGTACGAGCAGTACTTC; CDR3aa: CASSDEYEQYF
d_gene: .; v_gene: TRBV18; abundance: .; j_gene: TRBJ2-5; CDR3nt: TGTGCCAGCTCCCCGGGTGACCTCGAGACCCAGTACTTC; CDR3aa: CASSPGDLETQYF
d_gene: .; v_gene: TRBV6-5; abundance: .; j_gene: TRBJ2-6; CDR3nt: TGTGCCAGCAGTAACAGGGCTGGGGCCAACGTCCTGACTTTC; CDR3aa: CASSNRAGANVLTF
d_gene: .; v_gene: TRBV10-2; abundance: few; j_gene: TRBJ2-3; CDR3nt: TGCGCCAGCAGTGAGATGGGAGCAGATACGCAGTATTTT; CDR3aa: CASSEMGADTQYF
d_gene: .; v_gene: TRBV19; abundance: .; j_gene: TRBJ2-3; CDR3nt: TGTGCCAGTAAAAGGGAGGCTAGCACAGATACGCAGTATTTT; CDR3aa: CASKREASTDTQYF
d_gene: .; v_gene: TRBV7-2; abundance: many; j_gene: TRBJ2-2; CDR3nt: TGTGCCAGCAGATACCCTGGGACGTCGAACACCGGGGAGCTGTTTTTT; CDR3aa: CASRYPGTSNTGELFF
d_gene: .; v_gene: TRBV18; abundance: few; j_gene: TRBJ1-1; CDR3nt: TGTGCCAGCTCACCCGGGCAGGCACTTGAAGCTTTCTTT; CDR3aa: CASSPGQALEAFF
d_gene: TRBD2; v_gene: TRBV6-6; abundance: .; j_gene: TRBJ2-3; CDR3nt: TGTGCCAGCAGTTACGGGCTAGCGGGAGGTACAGATACGCAGTATTTT; CDR3aa: CASSYGLAGGTDTQYF
d_gene: .; v_gene: TRBV27; abundance: .; j_gene: TRBJ2-7; CDR3nt: TGTGCCAGCAGCGTACGCCCCGGGTCCTACGAGCAGTACTTC; CDR3aa: CASSVRPGSYEQYF
d_gene: .; v_gene: TRBV11-2; abundance: .; j_gene: TRBJ2-2; CDR3nt: TGTGCCAGCAGTCCGAGTCGGGGGGCCTGGACCGGGGAGCTGTTTTTT; CDR3aa: CASSPSRGAWTGELFF
d_gene: .; v_gene: TRBV4-2; abundance: .; j_gene: TRBJ2-3; CDR3nt: TGTGCCAGCAGCCAAGAAGCGAACCCTTCTAGCACAGATACGCAGTATTTT; CDR3aa: CASSQEANPSSTDTQYF
d_gene: .; v_gene: TRBV11-2; abundance: .; j_gene: TRBJ1-1; CDR3nt: TGTGCCAGCAGCTTTGTTCGTCAAGGGCACTCTGAAGCTTTCTTT; CDR3aa: CASSFVRQGHSEAFF
d_gene: .; v_gene: TRBV6-1; abundance: .; j_gene: TRBJ2-5; CDR3nt: TGTGCCAGCAGTGAGTCGTGGGGGGCTACGAAGACCCAGTACTTC; CDR3aa: CASSESWGATKTQYF
d_gene: .; v_gene: TRBV28; abundance: .; j_gene: TRBJ2-4; CDR3nt: TGTGCCAGCAGTCCCCCCCTGCCCAAAAACATTCAGTACTTC; CDR3aa: CASSPPLPKNIQYF
d_gene: TRBD2; v_gene: TRBV11-2; abundance: .; j_gene: TRBJ2-1; CDR3nt: TGTGCCAGCAGCTTAGACTCTAGCGGGAGGAATGAGCAGTTCTTC; CDR3aa: CASSLDSSGRNEQFF
d_gene: .; v_gene: TRBV19; abundance: .; j_gene: TRBJ2-2; CDR3nt: TGTGCCAGTAGTATAGGGGTTCAGGTGAACACCGGGGAGCTGTTTTTT; CDR3aa: CASSIGVQVNTGELFF
d_gene: .; v_gene: TRBV6-1; abundance: once; j_gene: TRBJ1-2; CDR3nt: TGTGCCAGCAGTGAAAGTTATATTGGACGGTCCTATGGCTACACCTTC; CDR3aa: CASSESYIGRSYGYTF
d_gene: .; v_gene: TRBV27; abundance: .; j_gene: TRBJ2-2; CDR3nt: TGTGCCAGCAGTAGAGGGGGGCGGGGGACCGGGGAGCTGTTTTTT; CDR3aa: CASSRGGRGTGELFF
d_gene: .; v_gene: TRBV12-5; abundance: once; j_gene: TRBJ2-3; CDR3nt: TGTGCTAGTGGTTCCGGGGATTTTAGCACAGATACGCAGTATTTT; CDR3aa: CASGSGDFSTDTQYF
d_gene: .; v_gene: TRBV6-6; abundance: .; j_gene: TRBJ2-1; CDR3nt: TGTGCCAGCAGGAGAAGCGGGTCGAGCTCCTACAATGAGCAGTTCTTC; CDR3aa: CASRRSGSSSYNEQFF
d_gene: TRBD1; v_gene: TRBV18; abundance: .; j_gene: TRBJ2-5; CDR3nt: TGTGCCAGCTCACTCGGGACAGGGATATACCAAGAGACCCAGTACTTC; CDR3aa: CASSLGTGIYQETQYF
d_gene: .; v_gene: TRBV6-5; abundance: .; j_gene: TRBJ1-1; CDR3nt: TGTGCCTGCGGGAGTGGGAGGAACACTGAAGCTTTCTTT; CDR3aa: CACGSGRNTEAFF
d_gene: TRBD2; v_gene: TRBV5-5; abundance: many; j_gene: TRBJ2-7; CDR3nt: TGTGCCAGCAGCTGGACTAGCGGGAGGAGTAGCTACGAGCAGTACTTC; CDR3aa: CASSWTSGRSSYEQYF
d_gene: .; v_gene: TRBV7-3; abundance: .; j_gene: TRBJ2-2; CDR3nt: TGTGCCAGCAGCTCGAAATTCGGGGAGCTGTTTTTT; CDR3aa: CASSSKFGELFF
d_gene: TRBD1; v_gene: TRBV7-9; abundance: .; j_gene: TRBJ2-1; CDR3nt: TGTGCCAGCAGCGTCAGTCAGGGGGTAGTGAATGAGCAGTTCTTC; CDR3aa: CASSVSQGVVNEQFF
d_gene: TRBD2; v_gene: TRBV2; abundance: few; j_gene: TRBJ2-5; CDR3nt: TGTGCCAGCAGTGAAAGCCTAGCGGGGAGTGGGACCCAGTACTTC; CDR3aa: CASSESLAGSGTQYF
d_gene: .; v_gene: TRBV2; abundance: .; j_gene: TRBJ2-5; CDR3nt: TGTGCCAGCAGATTTAGCGCAACCCAAGAGACCCAGTACTTC; CDR3aa: CASRFSATQETQYF
d_gene: TRBD1; v_gene: TRBV5-1; abundance: few; j_gene: TRBJ2-2; CDR3nt: TGCGCCAGCAGCTTTGAGGTCAGGGGGACCACCGGGGAGCTGTTTTTT; CDR3aa: CASSFEVRGTTGELFF
d_gene: TRBD2; v_gene: TRBV5-1; abundance: .; j_gene: TRBJ2-7; CDR3nt: TGCGCCAGCAGCTTGGCCAGGGCGGTTAGCGGGGAAACCTACGAGCAGTACTTC; CDR3aa: CASSLARAVSGETYEQYF
d_gene: .; v_gene: TRBV6-6; abundance: .; j_gene: TRBJ1-1; CDR3nt: TGTGCCAGCAGTACCGCCGGGACGCAGAACACTGAAGCTTTCTTT; CDR3aa: CASSTAGTQNTEAFF
d_gene: TRBD2; v_gene: TRBV4-1; abundance: .; j_gene: TRBJ2-5; CDR3nt: TGCGCCAGCAGCCGGGGACTAGCGGGAGTAATGGAGACCCAGTACTTC; CDR3aa: CASSRGLAGVMETQYF
d_gene: TRBD2; v_gene: TRBV7-2; abundance: .; j_gene: TRBJ2-1; CDR3nt: TGTGCCAGCAGCTTAACTAGCGGGAAATACAATGAGCAGTTCTTC; CDR3aa: CASSLTSGKYNEQFF
d_gene: .; v_gene: TRBV5-1; abundance: .; j_gene: TRBJ2-3; CDR3nt: TGCGCCAGCAGCTTGGCCAGCAAGAGCACAGATACGCAGTATTTT; CDR3aa: CASSLASKSTDTQYF